Each of the 3 T cell receptor beta chains below was sequenced from the same sample in a study of T-cell reconstitution after alpha-beta-depleted transplantation in children. TCRbeta library preparation incorporated unique molecular identifiers. In TCRdb, the PCR reads were re-called with MiXCR into one record per CDR3 protein. The table shows 100,000 to 120,000 distinct CDR3 sequences, with around 6.4% occurring only once. The sequencing used PBMCs, mostly from graft donor cells, collected 360 days after TCRalphabeta/CD19-depleted stem cell transplant. These receptors were obtained from a male patient aged 2-15 years who had a stem cell transplant for acute lymphoblastic leukemia, so the T cells may come from the graft donor.

This chain links TRBV7-9 with TRBJ1-2, with D hard to call. The CDR3 is 14 residues long. From germline, CDR1 is SEHNR and CDR2 FQNEAQ (reference sequence). Between the trimmed V and J ends, which lost 5 bases and 6 bases, there was a span of 16 bases. CDR3 sequence: CASSPPAPLDGYTF. The CDR3 bases are TGTGCCAGCAGCCCCCCTGCCCCTCTTGATGGCTACACCTTC. The variable domain in full, completed from reference TRBV7-9 and TRBJ1-2, reads DTGVSQNPRHKITKRGQNVTFRCDPISEHNRLYWYRQTLGQGPEFLTYFQNEAQLEKSRLLSDRFSAERPKGSFSTLEIQRTEQGDSAMYLCASSPPAPLDGYTFGSGTRLTVV.

At least ten counts were recorded for this clonotype. V and J are TRBV7-2 and TRBJ2-3; the D gene is possibly TRBD1 (6 bases). Trimming took 1 base from V and 4 from J, leaving 12 bases between them. The CDR3 loop spans 15 amino acids. Germline CDR1 SGHTA, CDR2 FQGNSA. CDR3 amino acids: CASSLVGGGPDTQYF. In DNA form, the CDR3 reads TGTGCCAGCAGCTTAGTTGGGGGCGGGCCAGATACGCAGTATTTT.

This clonotype was counted only a few times. This chain joins TRBV7-9 and TRBJ2-7, with 10 bases aligning to TRBD1. There are 15 residues in the CDR3. J gave up 2 bases and V 4 bases, and 5 bases lay outside the gene matches. Germline V gives CDR1 SEHNR, CDR2 FQNEAQ (reference sequence). CDR3 bases: TGTGCCAGCAGCTCCGCCGGGACAGGGGCCTACGAGCAGTACTTC. It encodes CASSSAGTGAYEQYF.